Listed below are T cell receptor beta chains from one sample, sequenced in a study of CD8+ T cells in alopecia areata. Sequencing was performed with immunoSEQ multiplex PCR; in TCRdb, only in-frame clones are kept and a portion is missing. This sample carries around 50,000 clones, around 97% of them seen once, and the ten largest clones take around 25%. The sequencing here drew on CD8+ T cells sorted from blood, taken at week 0. The receptors come from a human donor with alopecia areata. CDR3s include the opening cysteine and the closing phenylalanine or tryptophan. A D gene is named only where the DNA matches it firmly. Clone size is not always given. Where it is, it says once, few, many or a class for expanded clones.

CDR3 length | J gene | D gene | V gene | clone size | CDR3 DNA | CDR3 protein
14 | TRBJ2-2 | . | TRBV6-5 | . | TGTGCCAGCAGTTACAGGGGGGAAGCCGGGGAGCTGTTTTTT | CASSYRGEAGELFF
16 | TRBJ1-1 | TRBD1 | TRBV5-4 | . | TGTGCCAGCAGCCAAGGACAGGCGCGCCAGAACACTGAAGCTTTCTTT | CASSQGQARQNTEAFF
16 | TRBJ2-1 | . | TRBV6-6 | . | TGTGCCAGCAGTTACGAGGAGCCTAGCTCCTACAATGAGCAGTTCTTC | CASSYEEPSSYNEQFF
14 | TRBJ1-1 | . | TRBV6-6 | . | TGTGCCAGCAGCACCCCCCACTCGAACACTGAAGCTTTCTTT | CASSTPHSNTEAFF
16 | TRBJ2-2 | . | TRBV5-1 | . | TGCGCCAGCAGCTTGGCCCCGGAGGCGAACACCGGGGAGCTGTTTTTT | CASSLAPEANTGELFF
15 | TRBJ2-7 | . | TRBV4-1 | . | TGCGCCAGCAGCCAACTCGAAGGGGAAACCTACGAGCAGTACTTC | CASSQLEGETYEQYF
13 | TRBJ1-2 | . | TRBV14 | once | TGTGCCAGCAGCCAAGCAGATTACTATGGCTACACCTTC | CASSQADYYGYTF
16 | TRBJ2-3 | TRBD2 | TRBV4-1 | . | TGCGCCAGCAGCCAAGTTGATGCGGGGGGGACAGATACGCAGTATTTT | CASSQVDAGGTDTQYF
12 | TRBJ2-7 | . | TRBV2 | . | TGTGCCAGCAGTGAAGGAGGGTACGAGCAGTACTTC | CASSEGGYEQYF
15 | TRBJ1-1 | TRBD1 | TRBV5-1 | . | TGCGCCAGCAGCCCCGAGACAGGGTCAAACACTGAAGCTTTCTTT | CASSPETGSNTEAFF
13 | TRBJ1-1 | . | TRBV5-4 | once | TGTGCCAGCAGCTTAGGGGAGAACACTGAAGCTTTCTTT | CASSLGENTEAFF
15 | TRBJ1-2 | . | TRBV4-2 | . | TGTGCCAGCAGCCACGATCCGGGAGCTAACTATGGCTACACCTTC | CASSHDPGANYGYTF
13 | TRBJ2-7 | . | TRBV4-2 | . | TGTGCCAGCAGCCAAGTTCAATCCTACGAGCAGTACTTC | CASSQVQSYEQYF
17 | TRBJ2-1 | . | TRBV18 | once | TGTGCCAGCTCACCACGCCTCGACAGGAGCTCCTACAATGAGCAGTTCTTC | CASSPRLDRSSYNEQFF
15 | TRBJ2-2 | . | TRBV6-6 | . | TGTGCCAGCAGTGCCCCGAGTGGAGAGGTCGGGGAGCTGTTTTTT | CASSAPSGEVGELFF
13 | TRBJ2-3 | . | TRBV12-5 | . | TGTGCTAGTGGCTCCCCAGCGCCAGATACGCAGTATTTT | CASGSPAPDTQYF
13 | TRBJ2-7 | TRBD1 | TRBV4-1 | . | TGCGCCAGCTCCGGGACAGGGGGCAACGAGCAGTACTTC | CASSGTGGNEQYF
15 | TRBJ2-3 | . | TRBV9 | . | TGTGCCAGCAGCGTAGTAGGGCTTGAGGGGGATACGCAGTATTTT | CASSVVGLEGDTQYF
14 | TRBJ2-7 | TRBD1 | TRBV14 | . | TGTGCCAGCAGCCACATGGGACAGTCGGGCGAGCAGTACTTC | CASSHMGQSGEQYF
17 | TRBJ1-2 | TRBD1 | TRBV7-2 | . | TGTGCCAGCAGCTCCAACCCCGGACAGGGCAAGCACTATGGCTACACCTTC | CASSSNPGQGKHYGYTF
15 | TRBJ1-2 | . | TRBV7-8 | once | TGTGCCAGCAGCGCCGAGTCTCAAGCTAACTATGGCTACACCTTC | CASSAESQANYGYTF
15 | TRBJ2-3 | . | TRBV5-1 | . | TGCGCCAGCAGCTTGGAACAGTTCGGTGCAGATACGCAGTATTTT | CASSLEQFGADTQYF
15 | TRBJ2-7 | . | TRBV7-9 | . | TGTGCCAGCAGCTTAGGACCGGGACACCTCTACGAGCAGTACTTC | CASSLGPGHLYEQYF
15 | TRBJ2-3 | . | TRBV7-9 | . | TGTGCCAGCAGCTTAAGTGGCACTAGCACAGATACGCAGTATTTT | CASSLSGTSTDTQYF
12 | TRBJ2-3 | . | TRBV18 | . | TGTGCCAGCTCACCGAGCACAGATACGCAGTATTTT | CASSPSTDTQYF
16 | TRBJ2-2 | TRBD1 | TRBV11-2 | . | TGTGCCAGCACCATTCCGGGACAGCAGAACACCGGGGAGCTGTTTTTT | CASTIPGQQNTGELFF
14 | TRBJ1-2 | . | TRBV4-3 | . | TGCGCCAGCAGCCAGGAACAGTTTACCTATGGCTACACCTTC | CASSQEQFTYGYTF
12 | TRBJ2-2 | . | TRBV5-4 | . | TGTGCCAGCAGCACTCACACCGGGGAGCTGTTTTTT | CASSTHTGELFF
14 | TRBJ2-7 | . | TRBV4-1 | once | TGCGCCAGCAGCCAAGGGACAGCTGCCTACGAGCAGTACTTC | CASSQGTAAYEQYF
14 | TRBJ2-1 | TRBD1 | TRBV11-2 | . | TGTGCCAGCAGCACCGGGACAGGTGTAGGTGAGCAGTTCTTC | CASSTGTGVGEQFF
15 | TRBJ2-6 | . | TRBV6-5 | . | TGTGCCAGCAGTTACACGGGCTCTGGGGCCAACGTCCTGACTTTC | CASSYTGSGANVLTF
14 | TRBJ2-4 | . | TRBV2 | . | TGTGCCAGCAGTGATTACAGGGATAAAGACATTCAGTACTTC | CASSDYRDKDIQYF
20 | TRBJ2-3 | . | TRBV7-8 | . | TGTGCCAGCAGCTTAGATCGAACGGGGGGCAGTGTAACGAGCACAGATACGCAGTATTTT | CASSLDRTGGSVTSTDTQYF
16 | TRBJ1-1 | . | TRBV29-1 | . | TGCAGCGTTGAGAGGGACTCCCGATCGATGAACACTGAAGCTTTCTTT | CSVERDSRSMNTEAFF
13 | TRBJ2-1 | . | TRBV7-9 | . | TGTGCCAGCAGCTTAGACTTCGACAATGAGCAGTTCTTC | CASSLDFDNEQFF
16 | TRBJ2-4 | . | TRBV7-9 | few | TGTGCCAGCAGCTTAGCCGAGACAACAGCCAAAAACATTCAGTACTTC | CASSLAETTAKNIQYF
14 | TRBJ1-1 | TRBD1 | TRBV7-6 | . | TGTGCCAGCAGCTCCGCAGGGGGCCACACTGAAGCTTTCTTT | CASSSAGGHTEAFF
16 | TRBJ1-4 | TRBD1 | TRBV14 | . | TGTGCCAGCAGCCCCAGACAGGGGCGGGCCTATGAAAAACTGTTTTTT | CASSPRQGRAYEKLFF
15 | TRBJ1-1 | . | TRBV21-1 | . | TGTGCCAGCAGCAAAGGACAGGGGGTTCGAACTGAAGCTTTCTTT | CASSKGQGVRTEAFF
17 | TRBJ2-7 | . | TRBV19 | . | TGTGCCAGTAGTATTCGAGCTACCCCTTTTCTCTCCTACGAGCAGTACTTC | CASSIRATPFLSYEQYF
13 | TRBJ1-2 | . | TRBV6-1 | . | TGTGCCAGCAGTTCCCGGGACAACTATGGCTACACCTTC | CASSSRDNYGYTF
12 | TRBJ1-1 | . | TRBV6-5 | . | TGTGCCAGCAGCACGTCAGCTGGGGAAACTTTCTTT | CASSTSAGETFF
14 | TRBJ1-5 | . | TRBV19 | once | TGTGCCAGTAGTATTGCGGACAGCAATCAGCCCCAGCATTTT | CASSIADSNQPQHF
18 | TRBJ2-2 | TRBD2 | TRBV7-6 | . | TGTGCCAGCAGCTTAGTCCCAGCGGGGGGGCCGCCCACCGGGGAGCTGTTTTTT | CASSLVPAGGPPTGELFF
14 | TRBJ1-4 | . | TRBV7-6 | . | TGTGCCAGCAGCTTAGTCGCCGGTAATGAAAAACTGTTTTTT | CASSLVAGNEKLFF
16 | TRBJ2-1 | TRBD2 | TRBV27 | . | TGTGCCAGCAGTTTATCTAGCGGGGTGGGATACGGTGAGCAGTTCTTC | CASSLSSGVGYGEQFF
13 | TRBJ1-5 | . | TRBV27 | . | TGTGCCAGCAGTACAGGTTACAATCAGCCCCAGCATTTT | CASSTGYNQPQHF
15 | TRBJ1-6 | . | TRBV7-9 | . | TGTGCCAGCAGCTTAGCGCAAGGGGACGGGCTCTCCCTCCACTTT | CASSLAQGDGLSLHF
15 | TRBJ2-5 | TRBD1 | TRBV5-6 | . | TGTGCCAGCAGCCGACAGGGGGCGAGTTTGGAGACCCAGTACTTC | CASSRQGASLETQYF
15 | TRBJ2-1 | . | TRBV19 | once | TGTGCCAGTACACCCAAGGGCCGCTACTACAATGAGCAGTTCTTC | CASTPKGRYYNEQFF
15 | TRBJ2-2 | . | TRBV4-3 | . | TGCGCCAGCAGGTCCAGGGTGAGGTACACCGGGGAGCTGTTTTTT | CASRSRVRYTGELFF
13 | TRBJ1-1 | . | TRBV29-1 | . | TGCAGCGTTGAAGCGGTCGGTAAGACTGAAGCTTTCTTT | CSVEAVGKTEAFF
16 | TRBJ2-3 | TRBD2 | TRBV27 | . | TGTGCCAGCAGTCATCAAAGCGGGGGGGTCACAGATACGCAGTATTTT | CASSHQSGGVTDTQYF
15 | TRBJ2-7 | . | TRBV11-2 | . | TGTGCCAGCAGCTATTATAGCGGATCCCTCTACGAGCAGTACTTC | CASSYYSGSLYEQYF
12 | TRBJ2-7 | . | TRBV7-2 | once | TGTGCCAGCAGATCCTCGTCCTACGAGCAGTACTTC | CASRSSSYEQYF